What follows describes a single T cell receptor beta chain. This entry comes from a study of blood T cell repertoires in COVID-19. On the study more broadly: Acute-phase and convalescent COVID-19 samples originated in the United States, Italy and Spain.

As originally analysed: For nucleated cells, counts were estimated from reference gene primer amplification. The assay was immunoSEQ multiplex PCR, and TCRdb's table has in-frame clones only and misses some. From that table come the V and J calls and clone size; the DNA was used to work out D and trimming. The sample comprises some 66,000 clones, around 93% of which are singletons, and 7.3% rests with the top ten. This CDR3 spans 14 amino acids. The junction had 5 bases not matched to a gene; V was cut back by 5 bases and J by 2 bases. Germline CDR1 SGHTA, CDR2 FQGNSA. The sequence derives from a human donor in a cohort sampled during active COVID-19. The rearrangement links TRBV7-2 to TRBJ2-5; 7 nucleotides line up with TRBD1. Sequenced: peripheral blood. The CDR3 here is CASSPGTEQETQYF. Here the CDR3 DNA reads TGTGCCAGCAGCCCCGGGACAGAGCAAGAGACCCAGTACTTC.